The text below deals with one T cell receptor (beta chain). Its cognate antigen is unknown. The TCR beta CDR3 regions underwent amplification using RNA transcripts as the source. The primer set for the first-round RT-PCR of the TCR CDR3 was HTBI. One entry per CDR3 protein, called by TCRdb with MiXCR from the multiplex PCR reads. Of under 550,000 distinct CDR3 sequences listed, around 13% are singletons. This entry comes from a study of T cells in Graves' hyperthyroidism and ophthalmopathy. General observations from the study: Most thyroid clonotypes expanded above 0.001 were also detected in blood.

Trimming removed 3 bases from V and 1 base from J; junction bases left unmatched: 5. The CDR3 has 15 amino acids. From germline, CDR1 is SGDLS and CDR2 YYNGEE. What was sequenced was blood. The receptor's source is a woman aged 18 to 35 with Graves' hyperthyroidism. The gene calls are TRBV9 and TRBJ2-3; TRBD2 aligns across 7 bases. Written as DNA, the CDR3 is TGTGCCAGCAGCGGGAGCGGGATGGGCACAGATACGCAGTATTTT. This encodes CASSGSGMGTDTQYF.